Below are 11 T cell receptor beta chains sequenced from a single sample in a study of blood T cell repertoires in COVID-19. Sequencing was performed with immunoSEQ multiplex PCR; in TCRdb, only in-frame clones are kept and a portion is missing. The sample shows 150,000 to 200,000 clones, 86% of them seen only once. The sequenced sample was PBMCs or T cells enriched from blood (not recorded which). The source is a woman aged 30 to 39 who had recovered from COVID-19.

Worth noting for this clone: Other DNA sequences within the sample encode an identical CDR3. This chain links TRBV19 with TRBJ2-7, with TRBD2 identical over 11 bases. This CDR3 contains 15 residues. CDR1 LNHDA and CDR2 SQIVND come from the germline V gene (reference sequence). The trim removed 1 base at V and 2 bases at J, leaving 1 base unmatched. The CDR3, as DNA: TGTGCCAGTAGTATAGGACTAGCGGGAACCTACGAGCAGTACTTC. Translation: CASSIGLAGTYEQYF.

The chain is built from TRBV10-3 and TRBJ2-3; 11 bases map to TRBD2. This CDR3 contains 18 residues. Germline lookup yields CDR1 ENHRY and CDR2 SYGVKD. The J segment lost 0 bases and the V segment lost 5 bases, leaving 10 bases of the junction unmatched. CDR3 in DNA: TGTGCCATCAGTTTTAGCGGGAGGGCCGTAGCTAGCACAGATACGCAGTATTTT. It is translated as CAISFSGRAVASTDTQYF.

The genes are TRBV29-1 and TRBJ2-3; the D is unclear. V lost 4 bases, J lost 6 bases, and 11 bases lay in between. The CDR3 length is 12 residues. In germline, CDR1 is SQVTM, CDR2 ANQGSEA. For the CDR3, the DNA is TGCAGCGTTGCGCGACTGGTGGATACGCAGTATTTT. Its translation is CSVARLVDTQYF.

The chain combines TRBV30 with TRBJ2-1; possible D gene TRBD2, 5 bases. The germline CDR1 and CDR2 sequences are GTSNPN and SVGIG (reference sequence). V was trimmed by 5 bases and J by 6 bases, leaving 23 bases between them. CDR3 length equals 16 residues. CDR3 sequence reads: CAWGGPWSQSTNEQFF. DNA of the CDR3: TGTGCCTGGGGAGGTCCTTGGTCTCAGTCCACCAATGAGCAGTTCTTC.

V is TRBV7-8 and J is TRBJ1-6; TRBD1 matches at 8 bases. Germline loops: CDR1 SGHVS, CDR2 FQNEAQ. The V gene end was trimmed by 0 bases and the J gene end by 7 bases; junction bases not matched to a gene: 2. This CDR3 contains 15 residues. CDR3 nucleotides: TGTGCCAGCAGCTTAGCGACAGGGGTGAATTCACCCCTCCACTTT. This codes for CASSLATGVNSPLHF.

The chain employs TRBV18 and TRBJ1-4, with D maybe TRBD1 (6 bases). Germline-derived CDR1 and CDR2 are KGHSH and LQKENI. Trimming cost V 2 bases and J 4 bases, with 11 bases left between them. The CDR3 consists of 15 residues. The CDR3 region has the DNA TGTGCCAGCTCACCAGGGGGCACGGGTAATGAAAAACTGTTTTTT. It yields the protein CASSPGGTGNEKLFF.

The chain has TRBV28 and TRBJ2-7; TRBD2 might be the D (5 bases). This CDR3 has 15 residues. Germline V CDR1 and CDR2: MDHEN, SYDVKM. Trimming took 5 bases from V and 4 from J, leaving 18 bases between them. DNA for the CDR3: TGTGCCAGCAGTGAAATGGTTCCAGGAGGATACGAGCAGTACTTC. Amino acids: CASSEMVPGGYEQYF.

The chain is built from TRBV28 and TRBJ1-2; tentative D call: TRBD1 (5 bases). The CDR3 is 16 residues long. V was pared by 5 bases and J by 4 bases, with 20 bases between. Germline-derived CDR1 and CDR2 are MDHEN and SYDVKM. The CDR3 coding sequence is TGTGCCAGCAGTCCTGAGGACACAGGCTATTTCTATGGCTACACCTTC. Translating gives CASSPEDTGYFYGYTF.

This clone was detected once. The chain is built from TRBV12-3 or TRBV12-4 and TRBJ2-7; 7 bases map to TRBD2. Trimming removed 9 bases from V and 6 bases from J; junction bases left unmatched: 2. The CDR3 length is 10 residues. Written as DNA, the CDR3 is TGTGCCAGTGGGGGGGGCGAGCAGTACTTC. It translates to CASGGGEQYF.

The chain couples TRBV6-2 or TRBV6-3 to TRBJ2-7; TRBD2 is a possible D gene (6 bases). The CDR3 extends over 15 amino acids. The germline V gene encodes CDR1 MNHEY and CDR2 SVGEGT. V was trimmed by 0 bases and J by 3 bases, leaving 12 bases between them. The CDR3 sequence: CASSYSGNGGYEQYF. The CDR3 nucleotides read TGTGCCAGCAGTTACTCGGGAAACGGGGGCTACGAGCAGTACTTC.

The chain recombines TRBV5-4 with TRBJ2-3; 9 nucleotides match TRBD2. CDR3 length: 20 amino acids. Trimming cost V 1 base and J 3 bases; bases outside gene matches: 18. Germline V gives CDR1 SGHNT, CDR2 YYREEE (reference sequence). As DNA, the CDR3 is TGTGCCAGCAGCTTGACGGTCAGAAGGTGGGCGGGAGGGAGTACAGATACGCAGTATTTT. It yields the protein CASSLTVRRWAGGSTDTQYF. Supplemented by reference TRBV5-4 and TRBJ2-3, the full variable domain reads ETGVTQSPTHLIKTRGQQVTLRCSSQSGHNTVSWYQQALGQGPQFIFQYYREEENGRGNFPPRFSGLQFPNYSSELNVNALELDDSALYLCASSLTVRRWAGGSTDTQYFGPGTRLTVL.